The 32 T cell receptor beta chains given below trace back to one sample, sequenced in a study of cytomegalovirus exposure and HLA in healthy donors. Use of 60 Vbeta and 13 Jbeta primers characterized the PCR. Measured with immunoSEQ multiplex PCR; TCRdb has only the in-frame clones, and not every one. Of approximately 130,000 clones listed, around 85% were seen once; the top ten hold approximately 6.7%. Input material: PBMCs. All receptors derive from a young woman in good health and CMV-seropositive.

J is TRBJ1-3 and V is TRBV9; unclear D gene. This CDR3 comprises 15 residues. V lost 4 bases and J lost 0, with 11 bases in between. Germline V gene lookup returns CDR1 SGDLS and CDR2 YYNGEE. The CDR3 here is CASSHRGISGNTIYF. The DNA for the CDR3 is TGTGCCAGCAGCCACCGAGGGATCTCTGGAAACACCATATATTTT.

This chain uses TRBV9 with TRBJ2-1; the D gene is possibly TRBD2 (6 bases). From germline, CDR1 is SGDLS and CDR2 YYNGEE. The CDR3 extends over 15 amino acids. Trimming shortened V by 4 bases and J by 0 bases, and 11 bases separated the two germline ends. CDR3: CASSSEGSSYNEQFF. CDR3 in DNA: TGTGCCAGCAGCTCGGAGGGCAGCTCCTACAATGAGCAGTTCTTC.

The CDR3 sequence: CASSFHSLSYEQYF. CDR3 coding DNA: TGTGCCAGCAGTTTTCACAGTCTTTCCTACGAGCAGTACTTC. The V call is TRBV27, the J call TRBJ2-7; D is uncertain. V was clipped by 3 bases and J by 1 base, with 10 bases between them. Germline V gives CDR1 MNHEY, CDR2 SMNVEV (reference sequence). The CDR3 runs 14 residues.

The CDR3 DNA is TGTGCCAGTAACAATCTAGGGGACAGAATAAGCCATCAGCCCCAGCATTTT. It yields the protein CASNNLGDRISHQPQHF. The chain joins TRBV19 to TRBJ1-5; 7 nucleotides agree with TRBD1. V shed 7 bases, J shed 5 bases, and the junction held 17 bases outside the gene matches. Germline CDR1 reads LNHDA; CDR2 reads SQIVND (reference sequence). CDR3 length: 17 residues. The complete variable domain, with remaining parts taken from reference TRBV19 and TRBJ1-5, reads DGGITQSPKYLFRKEGQNVTLSCEQNLNHDAMYWYRQDPGQGLRLIYYSQIVNDFQKGDIAEGYSVSREKKESFPLTVTSAQKNPTAFYLCASNNLGDRISHQPQHFGDGTRLSIL.

The chain uses TRBV30 and TRBJ2-3, with 14 bases that match TRBD2. V dropped 7 bases and J dropped 1; count of bases not matched to a gene: 10. Germline-derived CDR1 and CDR2 are GTSNPN and SVGIG (reference sequence). The CDR3 is made up of 17 amino acids. CDR3 sequence: CAYRGTSGSYGTDTQYF. The CDR3 nucleotides are TGTGCCTACCGGGGGACTAGCGGGAGTTATGGCACAGATACGCAGTATTTT.

V and J are TRBV10-3 and TRBJ2-6; D is uncertain. Looked up from germline, CDR1 is ENHRY and CDR2 is SYGVKD. CDR3 length equals 17 residues. The V and J ends lost 0 bases and 1 base respectively, with 10 bases between them. CDR3: CAISESPQLSGANVLTF. The CDR3 DNA follows: TGTGCCATCAGTGAGTCCCCACAGCTGTCTGGGGCCAACGTCCTGACTTTC.

This sequence joins TRBV7-6 and TRBJ2-5; D is undetermined. This CDR3 is 11 amino acids long. V lost 6 bases and J lost 4, with 6 bases in between. Germline V lookup: CDR1 SGHVS, CDR2 FNYEAQ. The CDR3 DNA sequence: TGTGCCAGCAGAATCCTAGAGACCCAGTACTTC. Its protein product is CASRILETQYF.

The V call is TRBV5-1, the J call TRBJ2-1; 8 bases fit TRBD2. This CDR3 spans 15 amino acids. V lost 3 bases and J lost 0; bases outside the gene matches: 2. The germline gives CDR1 SGHRS, CDR2 YFSETQ. This CDR3 is CASSSSGPSYNEQFF. Here the CDR3 DNA reads TGCGCCAGCAGCTCTAGCGGGCCCTCCTACAATGAGCAGTTCTTC.

This rearrangement joins TRBV2 to TRBJ2-1; TRBD2 agrees at 9 bases. This CDR3 spans 15 amino acids. V shed 8 bases and J 7 bases; nucleotides not matched to a gene: 12. Germline V gene lookup returns CDR1 SNHLY and CDR2 FYNNEI. The CDR3: CASPRAGREGNEQFF. The CDR3 DNA is TGTGCCAGCCCCAGAGCCGGGCGGGAGGGTAATGAGCAGTTCTTC.

In the case of this clone: At the DNA level, this CDR3 is encoded by other sequences in the same sample as well. This chain links TRBV5-1 with TRBJ2-3, with D possibly being TRBD2 (5 bases). V was clipped by 2 bases and J by 3 bases, with 7 bases between them. Germline assignment: CDR1 SGHRS and CDR2 YFSETQ. The CDR3 length is 13 residues. The CDR3 DNA sequence: TGCGCCAGCAGCTTAGGAGGAACAGATACGCAGTATTTT. It is translated as CASSLGGTDTQYF.

This clone was observed a handful of times. The CDR3 DNA sequence: TGTGCCAGCAGCCCCCGTCCCCCCGGACTTCCCCACGAGCAGTACTTC. Translating gives CASSPRPPGLPHEQYF. The V and J genes are TRBV9 and TRBJ2-7; D may be TRBD2 (5 bases). The V end lost 4 bases, the J end lost 5 bases, and 22 bases lay between the germline ends. In germline, CDR1 is SGDLS, CDR2 YYNGEE. This CDR3 has 16 amino acids. The variable domain in full, completed from reference TRBV9 and TRBJ2-7, reads DSGVTQTPKHLITATGQRVTLRCSPRSGDLSVYWYQQSLDQGLQFLIQYYNGEERAKGNILERFSAQQFPDLHSELNLSSLELGDSALYFCASSPRPPGLPHEQYFGPGTRLTVT.

This clone was counted a single time. This chain uses TRBV18 with TRBJ1-5; D is possibly TRBD1 (6 bases). Trimming shortened V by 3 bases and J by 3 bases, and 12 bases separated the two germline ends. The CDR3 extends over 15 amino acids. In germline, CDR1 is KGHSH, CDR2 LQKENI. CDR3 nucleotide sequence: TGTGCCAGCTCACCTCAGGGGACCCCCAATCAGCCCCAGCATTTT. Protein sequence: CASSPQGTPNQPQHF.

The chain combines TRBV2 with TRBJ1-2, with D possibly matching TRBD1 (6 bases). The CDR3 runs 13 residues. The V end lost 5 bases, the J end lost 4 bases, and 11 bases lay between the germline ends. CDR1 and CDR2 (germline): SNHLY, FYNNEI. Here the CDR3 reads CASSPGERYGYTF. In DNA form, the CDR3 reads TGTGCCAGCAGTCCAGGGGAGCGCTATGGCTACACCTTC. The full variable domain, completed using reference TRBV2 and TRBJ1-2, is EPEVTQTPSHQVTQMGQEVILRCVPISNHLYFYWYRQILGQKVEFLVSFYNNEISEKSEIFDDQFSVERPDGSNFTLKIRSTKLEDSAMYFCASSPGERYGYTFGSGTRLTVV.

The chain recombines TRBV28 with TRBJ1-2; 7 nucleotides match TRBD1. CDR3 length: 12 amino acids. CDR1 is MDHEN and CDR2 is SYDVKM in the germline V gene. V trimming: 5 bases; J trimming: 6 bases; junction bases outside the gene matches: 3. CDR3 protein: CASSPTGDGYTF. The CDR3 DNA follows: TGTGCCAGCAGTCCTACAGGGGATGGCTACACCTTC.

The rearrangement joins TRBV10-3 to TRBJ2-1, with D tentatively TRBD2 (6 bases). The germline V and J ends were trimmed by 6 bases and 8 bases, with 8 bases remaining between them. The germline V gene has CDR1 ENHRY and CDR2 SYGVKD. This CDR3 is 11 amino acids long. Written as DNA, the CDR3 is TGTGCCATCAGCGGGACTGATGAGCAGTTCTTC. This gives the protein CAISGTDEQFF.

This sequence joins TRBV2 and TRBJ2-1; TRBD2 matches at 11 bases. This CDR3 region has 15 residues. V shed 4 bases and J 9 bases; nucleotides not matched to a gene: 8. The germline V gene has CDR1 SNHLY and CDR2 FYNNEI. The CDR3 DNA follows: TGTGCCAGCAGTGGGGGGCCTAGCGGGGGGATTGAGCAGTTCTTC. This translates into CASSGGPSGGIEQFF.

CDR3 sequence (DNA): TGTGCCAGCGGGAGGGATAGCAATCAGCCCCAGCATTTT. Its translation: CASGRDSNQPQHF. This sequence joins TRBV2 and TRBJ1-5; D uncertain. This CDR3 spans 13 amino acids. CDR1 and CDR2 (germline): SNHLY, FYNNEI. Trimming removed 8 bases at V and 0 bases at J, with 8 bases between.

DNA of the CDR3: TGTGCCTGGAGTGTACGGGACAGGGGTTCCTATTTT. Translating gives CAWSVRDRGSYF. The chain uses TRBV30 and TRBJ2-3, with 10 bases matching TRBD1. The V and J ends lost 0 bases and 15 bases, in that order; junction bases with no gene match: 6. This CDR3 has 12 amino acids. Germline CDR1 GTSNPN, CDR2 SVGIG (reference sequence).

The chain employs TRBV5-1 and TRBJ2-5; possible D gene TRBD1, 5 bases. Germline CDR1 is SGHRS and CDR2 is YFSETQ. This CDR3 has 15 residues. The V and J ends lost 4 bases and 5 bases respectively, with 18 bases between them. The CDR3 spells CASSDALGVSETQYF. Written as DNA, the CDR3 is TGCGCCAGCAGCGACGCCCTAGGGGTTAGCGAGACCCAGTACTTC.

The V gene is TRBV28, the J gene TRBJ1-5; D may be TRBD1 (6 bases). Germline V lookup: CDR1 MDHEN, CDR2 SYDVKM. V was cut by 6 bases and J by 1 base, with 16 bases left in between. This CDR3 comprises 16 residues. CDR3 in DNA: TGTGCCAGCAGCTCCGGCGGGGGCGGGAGCAATCAGCCCCAGCATTTT. Translating it yields CASSSGGGGSNQPQHF.

The chain combines TRBV19 with TRBJ1-5; perhaps TRBD1 as D (5 bases). Germline CDR1 reads LNHDA; CDR2 reads SQIVND (reference sequence). Trimming removed 7 bases from V and 3 bases from J, with 10 bases in between. The CDR3 has 13 residues. The CDR3 region has the DNA TGTGCCAGTACCAGACAGCTCAATCAGCCCCAGCATTTT. Its translation: CASTRQLNQPQHF.

This clone was seen a few times. This CDR3 is also generated by other DNA sequences in the sample. J is TRBJ1-4 and V is TRBV5-6; D not resolved. The CDR3 runs to 14 residues. V shed 0 bases and J shed 7 bases, with 10 bases lying between them. Germline V gives CDR1 SGHDT, CDR2 YYEEEE. CDR3 sequence reads: CASSLGGRFEKLFF. The CDR3 DNA is TGTGCCAGCAGCTTGGGCGGGCGGTTTGAAAAACTGTTTTTT.

This chain uses TRBV5-1 with TRBJ1-3; D gene uncertain. Germline V lookup: CDR1 SGHRS, CDR2 YFSETQ. The CDR3 spans 14 residues. Trimming shortened V by 7 bases and J by 0 bases, and 11 bases separated the two germline ends. CDR3 DNA: TGCGCCAGCTCCCCAGGCAGCTCTGGAAACACCATATATTTT. This gives the protein CASSPGSSGNTIYF.

The chain couples TRBV15 to TRBJ2-2; D is ambiguous. CDR1 and CDR2 from the germline V gene are LNHNV and YYDKDF (reference sequence). The CDR3 contains 13 residues. V lost 8 bases and J lost 4, with 11 bases in between. In nucleotides, the CDR3 is TGTGCCACCTCGGTCGCGGTCACCGGGGAGCTGTTTTTT. Residues: CATSVAVTGELFF.

The rearrangement uses TRBV30 and TRBJ2-2; 8 positions match TRBD1. The germline CDR1 and CDR2 sequences are GTSNPN and SVGIG (reference sequence). The CDR3 runs 15 residues. V was pared by 7 bases and J by 1 base, with 8 bases of the junction left unmatched. The CDR3 is CASTGTGGNTGELFF. The DNA of the CDR3 is TGTGCCTCCACCGGGACAGGAGGGAACACCGGGGAGCTGTTTTTT.

The chain has TRBV13 and TRBJ2-7; D not resolved. V was shortened by 0 bases and J by 0 bases, with 3 bases between the two germline ends. This CDR3 is built from 13 residues. Germline-derived CDR1 and CDR2 are PRHDT and FYEKMQ (reference sequence). Here the CDR3 reads CASSLGSSYEQYF. In nucleotides, the CDR3 is TGTGCCAGCAGCTTAGGCAGCTCCTACGAGCAGTACTTC.

A single count supports this clone. The chain uses TRBV5-8 and TRBJ1-5; D is ambiguous. The CDR3 covers 14 residues. V was cut by 5 bases and J by 9 bases, with 18 bases left in between. The germline CDR1 and CDR2 sequences are SGHTS and YDEGEE. This chain's CDR3 is CASRRGGSPGPQHF. The CDR3 coding sequence is TGTGCCAGCAGGCGGGGTGGATCCCCGGGGCCCCAGCATTTT.

Written as DNA, the CDR3 is TGTGCCAGCAGTTCCTCTAGGGGGCCCCAGCATTTT. The encoded protein is CASSSSRGPQHF. The chain is built from TRBV28 and TRBJ1-5, with a weak D call TRBD1 (5 bases). Germline V gives CDR1 MDHEN, CDR2 SYDVKM. The CDR3 contains 12 residues. Trimming shortened V by 4 bases and J by 9 bases, and 10 bases separated the two germline ends. Full variable domain (remainder filled in from reference TRBV28 and TRBJ1-5): DVKVTQSSRYLVKRTGEKVFLECVQDMDHENMFWYRQDPGLGLRLIYFSYDVKMKEKGDIPEGYSVSREKKERFSLILESASTNQTSMYLCASSSSRGPQHFGDGTRLSIL.

The chain uses TRBV18 and TRBJ2-1; TRBD1 is a possible D gene (6 bases). This CDR3 has 15 amino acids. Germline V gene data show CDR1 as KGHSH and CDR2 as LQKENI. Trimming shortened V by 3 bases and J by 6 bases, and 15 bases separated the two germline ends. CDR3 protein: CASSPRISRGNEQFF. The CDR3 nucleotides read TGTGCCAGCTCACCGAGGATATCCAGGGGCAATGAGCAGTTCTTC.

This clone was observed a handful of times. V and J are TRBV28 and TRBJ1-1; TRBD1 matches 7 bases. Trimming at V came to 2 bases and at J to 1 base, leaving 4 bases not matched to a gene. The CDR3 spans 15 residues. Germline V gene data show CDR1 as MDHEN and CDR2 as SYDVKM. The CDR3 protein is CASSLMRTGNTEAFF. The CDR3 DNA is TGTGCCAGCAGTTTAATGAGGACAGGGAACACTGAAGCTTTCTTT. The whole variable domain, remainder taken from reference TRBV28 and TRBJ1-1, is DVKVTQSSRYLVKRTGEKVFLECVQDMDHENMFWYRQDPGLGLRLIYFSYDVKMKEKGDIPEGYSVSREKKERFSLILESASTNQTSMYLCASSLMRTGNTEAFFGQGTRLTVV.

The chain joins TRBV5-1 to TRBJ1-3; the D is unclear. The germline CDR1 and CDR2 sequences are SGHRS and YFSETQ. The length of the CDR3 is 15 residues. The germline V and J ends were trimmed by 0 bases and 0 bases, with 7 bases remaining between them. CDR3 loop: CASSLEPPSGNTIYF. The CDR3 DNA reads as TGCGCCAGCAGCTTGGAGCCTCCCTCTGGAAACACCATATATTTT.

This clone was counted once. The V and J genes are TRBV2 and TRBJ2-7; 8 bases are a match to TRBD2. V lost 7 bases, J lost 11 bases, and 13 bases stayed unmatched. The germline V gene has CDR1 SNHLY and CDR2 FYNNEI. This CDR3 contains 13 residues. The CDR3 sequence: CASKRELAVLEYF. As DNA, the CDR3 is TGTGCCAGCAAAAGGGAACTAGCGGTTTTAGAGTACTTC.